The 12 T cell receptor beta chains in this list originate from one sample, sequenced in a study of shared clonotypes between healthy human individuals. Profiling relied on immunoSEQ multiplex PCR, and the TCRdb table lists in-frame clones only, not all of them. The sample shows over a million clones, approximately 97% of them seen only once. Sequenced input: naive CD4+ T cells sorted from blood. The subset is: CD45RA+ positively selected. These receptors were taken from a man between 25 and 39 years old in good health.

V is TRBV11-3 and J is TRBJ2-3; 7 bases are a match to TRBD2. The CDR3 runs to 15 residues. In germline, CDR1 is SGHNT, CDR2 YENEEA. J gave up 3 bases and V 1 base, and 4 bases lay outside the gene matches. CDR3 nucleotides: TGTGCCAGCAGCTTAGCGGGAGGCACAACAGATACGCAGTATTTT. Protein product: CASSLAGGTTDTQYF. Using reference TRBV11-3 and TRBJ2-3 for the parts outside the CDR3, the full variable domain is EAGVVQSPRYKIIEKKQPVAFWCNPISGHNTLYWYLQNLGQGPELLIRYENEEAVDDSQLPKDRFSAERLKGVDSTLKIQPAELGDSAVYLCASSLAGGTTDTQYFGPGTRLTVL.

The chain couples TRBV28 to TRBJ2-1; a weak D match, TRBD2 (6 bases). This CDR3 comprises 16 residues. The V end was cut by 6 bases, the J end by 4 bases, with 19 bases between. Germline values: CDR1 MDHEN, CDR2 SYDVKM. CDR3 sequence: CASSPNQGLGYNEQFF. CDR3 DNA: TGTGCCAGCAGCCCTAATCAGGGACTTGGATACAATGAGCAGTTCTTC.

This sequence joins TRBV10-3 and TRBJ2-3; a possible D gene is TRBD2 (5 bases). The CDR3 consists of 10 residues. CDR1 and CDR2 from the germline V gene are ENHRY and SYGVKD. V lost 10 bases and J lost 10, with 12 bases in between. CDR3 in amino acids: CATAEGSQYF. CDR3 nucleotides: TGTGCCACCGCTGAGGGTTCGCAGTATTTT.

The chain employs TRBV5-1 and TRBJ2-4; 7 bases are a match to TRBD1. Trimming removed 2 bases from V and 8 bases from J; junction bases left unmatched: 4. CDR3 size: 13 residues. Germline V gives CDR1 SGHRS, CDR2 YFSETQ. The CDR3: CASSFDRADIQYF. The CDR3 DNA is TGCGCCAGCAGCTTTGACAGGGCCGACATTCAGTACTTC.

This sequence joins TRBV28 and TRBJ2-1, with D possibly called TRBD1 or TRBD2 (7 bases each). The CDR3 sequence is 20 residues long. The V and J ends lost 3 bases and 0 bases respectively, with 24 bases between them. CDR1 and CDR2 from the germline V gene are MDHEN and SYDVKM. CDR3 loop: CASSFVWGGNRDSSYNEQFF. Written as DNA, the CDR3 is TGTGCCAGCAGTTTTGTCTGGGGGGGGAACCGGGACAGCTCCTACAATGAGCAGTTCTTC.

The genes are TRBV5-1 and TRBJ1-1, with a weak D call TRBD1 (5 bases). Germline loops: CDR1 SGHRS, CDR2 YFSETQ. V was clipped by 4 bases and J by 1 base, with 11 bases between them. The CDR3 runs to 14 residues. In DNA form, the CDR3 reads TGCGCCAGCAGCGACCCGGGGGGGAACACTGAAGCTTTCTTT. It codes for CASSDPGGNTEAFF.

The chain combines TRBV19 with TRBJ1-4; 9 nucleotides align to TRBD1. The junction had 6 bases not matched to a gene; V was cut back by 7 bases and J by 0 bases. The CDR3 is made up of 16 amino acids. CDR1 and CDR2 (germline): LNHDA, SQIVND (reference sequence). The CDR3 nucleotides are TGTGCCAGTACGGGACAGGGTTTTGCAACTAATGAAAAACTGTTTTTT. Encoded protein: CASTGQGFATNEKLFF. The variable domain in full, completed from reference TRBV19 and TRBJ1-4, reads DGGITQSPKYLFRKEGQNVTLSCEQNLNHDAMYWYRQDPGQGLRLIYYSQIVNDFQKGDIAEGYSVSREKKESFPLTVTSAQKNPTAFYLCASTGQGFATNEKLFFGSGTQLSVL.

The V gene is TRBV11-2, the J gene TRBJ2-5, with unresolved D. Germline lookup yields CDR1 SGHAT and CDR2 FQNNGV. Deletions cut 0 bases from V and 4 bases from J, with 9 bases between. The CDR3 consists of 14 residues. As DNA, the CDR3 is TGTGCCAGCAGCTTAGATCATTTTCGAGAGACCCAGTACTTC. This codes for CASSLDHFRETQYF. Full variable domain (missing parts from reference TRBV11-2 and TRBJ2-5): EAGVAQSPRYKIIEKRQSVAFWCNPISGHATLYWYQQILGQGPKLLIQFQNNGVVDDSQLPKDRFSAERLKGVDSTLKIQPAKLEDSAVYLCASSLDHFRETQYFGPGTRLLVL.

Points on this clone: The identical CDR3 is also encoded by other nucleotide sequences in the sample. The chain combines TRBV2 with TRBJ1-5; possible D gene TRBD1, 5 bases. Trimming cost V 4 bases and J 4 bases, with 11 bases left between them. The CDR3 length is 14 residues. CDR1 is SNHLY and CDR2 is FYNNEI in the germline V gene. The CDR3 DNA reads TGTGCCAGCAGTGTCGGGGGGGGGAATCAGCCCCAGCATTTT. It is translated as CASSVGGGNQPQHF.

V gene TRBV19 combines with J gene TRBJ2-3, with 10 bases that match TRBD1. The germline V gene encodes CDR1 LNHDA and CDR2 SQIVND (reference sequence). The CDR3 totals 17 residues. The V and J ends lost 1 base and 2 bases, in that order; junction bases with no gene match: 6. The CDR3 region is CASSIGAGQGTTDTQYF. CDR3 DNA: TGTGCCAGTAGTATAGGAGCGGGACAGGGGACCACAGATACGCAGTATTTT.

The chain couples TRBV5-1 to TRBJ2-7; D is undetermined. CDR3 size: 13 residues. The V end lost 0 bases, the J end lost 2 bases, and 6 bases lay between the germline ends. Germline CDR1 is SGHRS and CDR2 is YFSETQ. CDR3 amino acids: CASSLGNPYEQYF. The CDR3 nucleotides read TGCGCCAGCAGCTTGGGGAATCCCTACGAGCAGTACTTC.

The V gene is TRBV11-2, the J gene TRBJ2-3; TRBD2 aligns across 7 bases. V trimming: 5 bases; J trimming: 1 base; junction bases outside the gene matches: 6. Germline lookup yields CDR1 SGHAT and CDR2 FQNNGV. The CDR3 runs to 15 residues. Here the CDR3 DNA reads TGTGCCAGCAGCCCCCCTAGCGGACGCACAGATACGCAGTATTTT. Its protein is CASSPPSGRTDTQYF.